The rows below give T cell receptor beta chains drawn from one sample of a study of blood T cell repertoires in COVID-19. Clones were read by immunoSEQ multiplex PCR, and TCRdb kept only the in-frame ones, dropping some. The sample includes 93,000 or so clones, approximately 80% seen only once; the top ten take 12%. Specimen: peripheral blood. Receptor source: a human donor in a cohort sampled during active COVID-19. Both conserved end residues are part of each CDR3. Fields, in order: clone size, V gene, J gene, CDR3 length, D gene, CDR3 protein, CDR3 DNA. The D gene is left open where the match is weak. Clone size is not always given. Where it is, it says once, few, many or a class for expanded clones.

clone_size: -
v_call: TRBV27
j_call: TRBJ1-1
cdr3_length: 13
d_call: -
cdr3_aa: CASSTPRNTEAFF
cdr3_nt: TGTGCCAGCTCCACCCCGAGGAACACTGAAGCTTTCTTT

clone_size: few
v_call: TRBV2
j_call: TRBJ1-6
cdr3_length: 15
d_call: TRBD1
cdr3_aa: CASSEGDSIGSPLHF
cdr3_nt: TGTGCCAGCAGTGAAGGGGACAGCATCGGGTCACCCCTCCACTTT

clone_size: few
v_call: TRBV19
j_call: TRBJ1-5
cdr3_length: 13
d_call: -
cdr3_aa: CAIQGGFNQPQHF
cdr3_nt: TGTGCCATACAAGGGGGTTTCAATCAGCCCCAGCATTTT

clone_size: -
v_call: TRBV14
j_call: TRBJ1-4
cdr3_length: 16
d_call: -
cdr3_aa: CASSQDEAGVGEKLFF
cdr3_nt: TGTGCCAGCAGCCAAGATGAGGCAGGGGTCGGGGAAAAACTGTTTTTT

clone_size: -
v_call: TRBV6-5
j_call: TRBJ1-2
cdr3_length: 13
d_call: -
cdr3_aa: CASTQRRGGLNTF
cdr3_nt: TGTGCCAGCACCCAAAGGCGGGGGGGCCTGAACACCTTC

clone_size: -
v_call: TRBV18
j_call: TRBJ1-1
cdr3_length: 16
d_call: TRBD1
cdr3_aa: CASSPLGTDVNTEAFF
cdr3_nt: TGTGCCAGCTCACCCCTCGGGACAGACGTGAACACTGAAGCTTTCTTT

clone_size: -
v_call: TRBV9
j_call: TRBJ1-4
cdr3_length: 16
d_call: -
cdr3_aa: CASSAHMRSTNEKLFF
cdr3_nt: TGTGCCAGCAGCGCTCACATGAGGTCAACTAATGAAAAACTGTTTTTT

clone_size: -
v_call: TRBV2
j_call: TRBJ2-5
cdr3_length: 15
d_call: TRBD2
cdr3_aa: CASSGGELAGETQYF
cdr3_nt: TGTGCCAGCAGTGGGGGGGAACTAGCGGGAGAGACCCAGTACTTC

clone_size: once
v_call: TRBV2
j_call: TRBJ1-1
cdr3_length: 14
d_call: TRBD1
cdr3_aa: CASSVGRGETEAFF
cdr3_nt: TGTGCCAGCAGTGTTGGCAGGGGGGAAACTGAAGCTTTCTTT

clone_size: few
v_call: TRBV19
j_call: TRBJ2-3
cdr3_length: 17
d_call: -
cdr3_aa: CASSIIVSRRDTDTQYF
cdr3_nt: TGTGCCAGTAGTATTATAGTGTCCCGCAGGGACACAGATACGCAGTATTTT